These T cell receptor beta chains were read from a single sample in a study of PD-L1 blockade in urothelial cancer. TCRdb keeps only in-frame clones here, not all; method: immunoSEQ multiplex PCR. Of around 19,000 clones detected, about four fifths appear once; the ten largest clones hold around 1.6%. The sequencing used PBMCs, collected around atezolizumab (anti-PD-L1) treatment. Every receptor here comes from a man in his fifties or sixties with urothelial cancer. Both conserved end residues are part of each CDR3. Clone size is shown for a subset of rows, as once, few, many or a class of expanded clone.

clone_size: .
v_call: TRBV6-5
cdr3_aa: CASSPGIGEAFF

clone_size: .
v_call: TRBV27
cdr3_aa: CASSPGGQAAYEQYF

clone_size: .
v_call: TRBV4-2
cdr3_aa: CASSLVEVNTEAFF

clone_size: once
v_call: TRBV7-9
cdr3_aa: CASRRRVGTGVFMNTEAFF

clone_size: .
v_call: TRBV10-3
cdr3_aa: CAIKGSTSGGAYNEQFF

clone_size: .
v_call: TRBV29-1
cdr3_aa: CSVVGSGGGETQYF

clone_size: .
v_call: TRBV29-1
cdr3_aa: CSVEMAFQETQYF

clone_size: .
v_call: TRBV9
cdr3_aa: CASSVDGDTTEAFF

clone_size: once
v_call: TRBV30
cdr3_aa: CAWSVVTVGEKLFF

clone_size: .
v_call: TRBV23-1
cdr3_aa: CASSPLGQRSIAKNIQYF

clone_size: .
v_call: TRBV7-3
cdr3_aa: CASSTSGTETQYF

clone_size: .
v_call: TRBV25-1
cdr3_aa: CASSDNQRDTQYF

clone_size: .
v_call: TRBV2
cdr3_aa: CASRATYTDTQYF

clone_size: .
v_call: TRBV29-1
cdr3_aa: CSLAGGRGGYTF

clone_size: .
v_call: TRBV6-1
cdr3_aa: CASSQGLFNYGYTF

clone_size: .
v_call: TRBV19
cdr3_aa: CASSRGQGLSGEQFF

clone_size: .
v_call: TRBV11-2
cdr3_aa: CASSFSRDRSTDTQYF

clone_size: .
v_call: TRBV12-1
cdr3_aa: CASSCKLRGRITEAFF

clone_size: few
v_call: TRBV5-1
cdr3_aa: CASSLTSGYEQFF